These 28 T cell receptor beta chains originate from one sample sequenced in a study of CD8+CD57+ T cells in acquired aplastic anemia. The use of genomic DNA as template underpinned the TCR beta VDJ and CDR3 profiling. MiXCR, run by TCRdb on the reads, gives a single entry per CDR3 protein. Of about 100,000 distinct CDR3 sequences detected, around 49% appear once; the ten largest clones hold roughly 31%. The source material was sorted CD4+, CD8+, or CD8+CD57+ T cells (not recorded which) from PBMCs. The receptor source for this set is a human donor in good health, serving as a control.

This clonotype was seen at least ten times. The rearrangement joins TRBV12-3 or TRBV12-4 to TRBJ1-2; 12 bases agree with TRBD1. After removal of 7 bases from V and 7 bases from J, the junction contained 4 bases not matched to a gene. The length of the CDR3 is 13 residues. The CDR3 nucleotides read TGTGCCAGCACCGGGGACAGGGGGCCTGGCTACACCTTC. This codes for CASTGDRGPGYTF.

J is TRBJ2-7 and V is TRBV25-1; maybe TRBD2 (7 bases). The CDR3 runs to 15 residues. V dropped 4 bases and J dropped 3 bases, with 16 bases sitting between them. Germline V CDR1 and CDR2: MGHDK, SYGVNS. DNA of the CDR3: TGTGCCAGCAGTGGGGGGGGCAGGCTAAGCTACGAGCAGTACTTC. Amino acid sequence: CASSGGGRLSYEQYF.

In its sample, this clonotype was seen many times. The J gene is TRBJ2-1, the V gene TRBV7-3; 10 bases map to TRBD1. V was clipped by 5 bases and J by 9 bases; unmatched bases: 7. The germline gives CDR1 SGHTA, CDR2 FQGTGA. The CDR3 contains 14 residues. The CDR3 loop reads CASSPGQGVTEQFF. Written as DNA, the CDR3 is TGTGCCAGCAGCCCTGGACAGGGGGTTACTGAGCAGTTCTTC.

This clonotype was seen at least ten times. CDR3 coding DNA: TGTGCCAGCAGACTACTGACTAGCCCGGAGCAGTACTTC. Its protein is CASRLLTSPEQYF. The rearrangement links TRBV6-1 to TRBJ2-7; TRBD2 matches 7 bases. The CDR3 loop spans 13 amino acids. The ends lost 6 bases at V and 7 bases at J; junction bases unmatched: 9. Germline assignment: CDR1 MNHNS and CDR2 SASEGT.

In this sample, this clonotype turned up many times. The rearrangement joins TRBV27 to TRBJ2-7; D call uncertain. Germline CDR1 is MNHEY and CDR2 is SMNVEV (reference sequence). CDR3 length equals 13 residues. V was pared by 6 bases and J by 1 base, with 10 bases between. CDR3 residues: CASSLYPSYEQYF. The CDR3 DNA follows: TGTGCCAGCAGCCTGTACCCTTCCTACGAGCAGTACTTC.

The chain combines TRBV7-8 with TRBJ1-1; 8 bases are shared with TRBD1. The length of the CDR3 is 14 residues. V gave up 1 base and J gave up 8 bases; unmatched junction bases: 6. From germline, CDR1 is SGHVS and CDR2 FQNEAQ. Here the CDR3 DNA reads TGTGCCAGCAGCTTAGGCTCAGGGGGCAGAGAAGCTTTCTTT. This gives the protein CASSLGSGGREAFF.

This chain joins TRBV20-1 and TRBJ2-3; 15 positions match TRBD2. V dropped 1 base and J dropped 4; count of bases not matched to a gene: 0. Germline V CDR1 and CDR2: DFQATT, SNEGSKA (reference sequence). The CDR3 is 15 amino acids. The CDR3 is CSARGTSGGADTQYF. The CDR3 coding sequence is TGCAGTGCTAGAGGGACTAGCGGGGGGGCAGATACGCAGTATTTT.

The sample holds many counts of this clonotype. The chain has TRBV29-1 and TRBJ2-1; 11 bases map to TRBD1. CDR1 and CDR2 from the germline V gene are SQVTM and ANQGSEA. The CDR3 runs 14 residues. With 3 bases clipped from V and 3 bases from J, the junction kept 1 base outside the gene matches. This chain's CDR3 is CSVEGQGVYNEQFF. As DNA, the CDR3 is TGCAGCGTTGAGGGACAGGGGGTCTACAATGAGCAGTTCTTC.

The CDR3 is CASSLFIPGEGMNTEAFF. DNA for the CDR3: TGTGCCAGCAGCTTATTCATCCCAGGAGAAGGGATGAACACTGAAGCTTTCTTT. The V gene is TRBV7-3, the J gene TRBJ1-1; D uncertain. CDR1 is SGHTA, CDR2 FQGTGA, per germline. The CDR3 has 18 amino acids. The V end was cut by 2 bases, the J end by 0 bases, with 19 bases between.

In the case of this clonotype: One end of the junction fails to match germline, which may point to a read error. The chain recombines TRBV20-1 with TRBJ1-2; TRBD1 is a possible D gene (6 bases). This CDR3 comprises 19 residues. The germline gives CDR1 DFQATT, CDR2 SNEGSKA (reference sequence). This CDR3 is CSAKSGGGLWFDTNYGNTF. CDR3 DNA: TGCAGTGCAAAGTCGGGTGGGGGGCTGTGGTTTGACACTAACTATGGCAACACCTTC.

The chain joins TRBV11-1 to TRBJ2-3; 14 bases fit TRBD2. The germline V gene encodes CDR1 SGHAT and CDR2 FQDESV (reference sequence). Germline trimming cut 2 bases from V and 4 bases from J; bases unmatched to any gene: 5. CDR3 size: 17 residues. This CDR3 is CASSLLGLAGAPDTQYF. Here the CDR3 DNA reads TGTGCCAGCAGCTTATTGGGACTAGCGGGAGCCCCAGATACGCAGTATTTT.

The chain joins TRBV29-1 to TRBJ1-2; D unclear. CDR1 and CDR2 (germline): SQVTM, ANQGSEA. The CDR3 spans 13 residues. V gave up 7 bases and J gave up 4 bases, with 16 bases separating them. DNA of the CDR3: TGCAGCGCTCGGACGGGCGGGTTCTATGGCTACACCTTC. Translated: CSARTGGFYGYTF.

The gene calls are TRBV19 and TRBJ2-7; D gene ambiguous. Germline CDR1 LNHDA, CDR2 SQIVND (reference sequence). Trimming shortened V by 4 bases and J by 4 bases, and 8 bases separated the two germline ends. The CDR3 extends over 12 amino acids. The CDR3 protein is CASSTPGYEQYF. In DNA form, the CDR3 reads TGTGCCAGTAGTACGCCAGGTTACGAGCAGTACTTC.

This clonotype was seen many times. V gene TRBV7-2 combines with J gene TRBJ1-2; tentatively, D is TRBD1 (5 bases). The germline gives CDR1 SGHTA, CDR2 FQGNSA. This CDR3 region has 14 residues. The V end lost 6 bases, the J end lost 8 bases, and 19 bases lay between the germline ends. Written as DNA, the CDR3 is TGTGCCAGCAGGGGACCGAACGGCTTCTGGGGCTACACCTTC. It is translated as CASRGPNGFWGYTF.

The rearrangement joins TRBV19 to TRBJ1-2, with D hard to call. This CDR3 region has 13 residues. V was cut by 4 bases and J by 0 bases, with 6 bases left in between. Germline V gene lookup returns CDR1 LNHDA and CDR2 SQIVND (reference sequence). The CDR3 sequence: CASSTLTNYGYTF. CDR3 nucleotide sequence: TGTGCCAGTAGTACCCTTACTAACTATGGCTACACCTTC.

The chain carries TRBV19 and TRBJ2-7; D might be TRBD1 (6 bases). Trimming stripped 5 bases from V and 5 bases from J, with 19 bases between. The germline CDR1 and CDR2 sequences are LNHDA and SQIVND (reference sequence). This CDR3 spans 15 amino acids. The CDR3 loop is CASSLQGRKEDEQYF. CDR3 DNA: TGTGCCAGTAGTCTACAGGGCCGTAAGGAGGACGAGCAGTACTTC.

The chain uses TRBV2 and TRBJ1-5; TRBD1 is a possible D gene (5 bases). The ends were cut back, 11 bases at V and 6 bases at J, with 17 bases in the middle. Germline CDR1 SNHLY, CDR2 FYNNEI. CDR3 length: 13 amino acids. CDR3 sequence: CAYSRGESQPQHF. The CDR3 DNA sequence: TGTGCCTACTCACGAGGGGAAAGTCAGCCCCAGCATTTT.

This clonotype was counted at least ten times. This chain connects TRBV9 to TRBJ2-2, with D unclear. The V and J ends lost 0 bases and 7 bases respectively, with 4 bases between them. The CDR3 is made up of 12 amino acids. Germline CDR1 is SGDLS and CDR2 is YYNGEE. CDR3 amino acids: CASSVVNGELFF. In nucleotides, the CDR3 is TGTGCCAGCAGCGTAGTAAACGGGGAGCTGTTTTTT.

The CDR3 DNA follows: TGTGCCAGCAGGATTAGCGGGGGGGCCGACGAGCAGTACTTC. It translates to CASRISGGADEQYF. V gene TRBV25-1 combines with J gene TRBJ2-7; 11 bases are shared with TRBD2. J lost 5 bases, V lost 6 bases, and 6 bases had no gene match. Germline loops: CDR1 MGHDK, CDR2 SYGVNS. There are 14 residues in the CDR3.

The V call is TRBV7-3, the J call TRBJ2-7; D is undetermined. Trimming left V 2 bases short and J 5 bases short, with 4 bases between. Germline V gene lookup returns CDR1 SGHTA and CDR2 FQGTGA. The CDR3 is made up of 11 amino acids. The CDR3 reads CASSLRDEQYF. CDR3 DNA: TGTGCCAGCAGCTTACGGGACGAGCAGTACTTC.

This clonotype has at least ten counts. The chain has TRBV6-5 and TRBJ1-5; D ambiguous. Trimming shortened V by 0 bases and J by 9 bases, and 9 bases separated the two germline ends. Germline values: CDR1 MNHEY, CDR2 SVGAGI. The CDR3 is made up of 13 amino acids. DNA of the CDR3: TGTGCCAGCAGTTACTCGATCCAAGGGCCCCAGCATTTT. Protein sequence: CASSYSIQGPQHF.

This clonotype has ten or more counts. The rearrangement uses TRBV12-3 or TRBV12-4 and TRBJ1-5, with 8 bases fitting TRBD1. This CDR3 is built from 17 residues. Trimming cost V 4 bases and J 9 bases; bases outside gene matches: 17. In DNA, the CDR3 is TGTGCCAGCAGTTCACCCGTCGGAGACAGGGGCATTCCGCCCCAGCATTTT. This sequence encodes CASSSPVGDRGIPPQHF.

This clonotype was observed many times. The J gene is TRBJ1-2, the V gene TRBV6-1; possibly TRBD1 for D (5 bases). CDR1 is MNHNS and CDR2 is SASEGT in the germline V gene. V was clipped by 7 bases and J by 2 bases, with 14 bases between them. CDR3 length: 14 residues. This CDR3 is CASTRRAGNYGYTF. CDR3 DNA: TGTGCCAGCACTCGGAGGGCAGGGAACTATGGCTACACCTTC.

A note on this clonotype: This likely comes from a read error, as the CDR3 has no conserved phenylalanine or tryptophan at its end. CDR3 sequence (DNA): TGCAGTGCTAGAGCACGGACGGCCAACCTAAACTATGGCTACACCTCC. Translated: CSARARTANLNYGYTS. The chain recombines TRBV20-1 with TRBJ1-2; unclear D gene. The CDR3 contains 16 residues. Trimming pared 1 base from V and 2 bases from J, leaving 17 bases between. Looked up from germline, CDR1 is DFQATT and CDR2 is SNEGSKA (reference sequence).

This chain links TRBV15 with TRBJ2-7; weak D call: TRBD2 (6 bases). Germline CDR1 LNHNV, CDR2 YYDKDF (reference sequence). V dropped 4 bases and J dropped 1 base, with 11 bases sitting between them. CDR3 length: 14 amino acids. The CDR3 reads CATSKGGGSYEQYF. CDR3 DNA sequence: TGTGCCACCAGCAAGGGCGGAGGGTCCTACGAGCAGTACTTC.

The chain carries TRBV24-1 and TRBJ2-1, with 8 nucleotides matching TRBD2. The CDR3 spans 14 residues. Germline lookup yields CDR1 KGHDR and CDR2 SFDVKD. Unmatched junction bases numbered 2, after V lost 1 base and J lost 7 bases. This CDR3 reads CATSDFPSGNEQFF. For the CDR3, the DNA is TGTGCCACCAGTGATTTTCCTAGCGGGAATGAGCAGTTCTTC.

V is TRBV11-2 and J is TRBJ2-6; 8 positions match TRBD1. Germline values: CDR1 SGHAT, CDR2 FQNNGV. V was pared by 5 bases and J by 0 bases, with 6 bases of the junction left unmatched. The length of the CDR3 is 17 residues. Here the CDR3 DNA reads TGTGCCAGCAGCCCCGCGACAGGGGCCTCTGGGGCCAACGTCCTGACTTTC. Translating it yields CASSPATGASGANVLTF.

The chain recombines TRBV4-3 with TRBJ2-4; D possibly uses TRBD1 or TRBD2 (5 bases each). Germline V lookup: CDR1 LGHNA, CDR2 YSLEER. Trimming took off 4 bases at V and 5 bases at J, with 12 bases between the two ends. The CDR3 length is 14 residues. Here the CDR3 DNA reads TGCGCCAGCAGCCGGGCCGGGGCGCAAAACATTCAGTACTTC. Its protein product is CASSRAGAQNIQYF.